This T cell receptor beta chain was captured in a study of blood T cells in healthy people across ages. A sample-barcoded 5' primer and a J-beta primer mix were used in a second PCR of roughly 7 to 12 cycles. In TCRdb, the 5' RACE reads were re-called with MiXCR into one record per CDR3 protein. Among around 1,500,000 distinct CDR3 sequences listed, 28% were seen once. Study results and caveats: The diversity estimates, figures obtained from one million T cells, were considered underestimates.

With 3 bases removed from V and 4 bases from J, the gap between germline ends came to 13 bases. This CDR3 is built from 15 residues. Germline CDR1 and CDR2: SGHTA and FQGNSA. This clonotype has a count of ten or more. Its cognate antigen is unknown. Those donating, healthy Caucasian individuals from Russia, were aged about 6 to 90. This chain uses TRBV7-2 with TRBJ2-1; D is possibly TRBD2 (6 bases). This TCR was sampled from a woman aged 25 to 39 in good health. Input material: blood. In DNA, the CDR3 is TGTGCCAGCAGCTTTAGTGCCGGGGGATACAATGAGCAGTTCTTC. It encodes CASSFSAGGYNEQFF. Supplemented by reference TRBV7-2 and TRBJ2-1, the full variable domain reads GAGVSQSPSNKVTEKGKDVELRCDPISGHTALYWYRQSLGQGLEFLIYFQGNSAPDKSGLPSDRFSAERTGGSVSTLTIQRTQQEDSAVYLCASSFSAGGYNEQFFGPGTRLTVL.